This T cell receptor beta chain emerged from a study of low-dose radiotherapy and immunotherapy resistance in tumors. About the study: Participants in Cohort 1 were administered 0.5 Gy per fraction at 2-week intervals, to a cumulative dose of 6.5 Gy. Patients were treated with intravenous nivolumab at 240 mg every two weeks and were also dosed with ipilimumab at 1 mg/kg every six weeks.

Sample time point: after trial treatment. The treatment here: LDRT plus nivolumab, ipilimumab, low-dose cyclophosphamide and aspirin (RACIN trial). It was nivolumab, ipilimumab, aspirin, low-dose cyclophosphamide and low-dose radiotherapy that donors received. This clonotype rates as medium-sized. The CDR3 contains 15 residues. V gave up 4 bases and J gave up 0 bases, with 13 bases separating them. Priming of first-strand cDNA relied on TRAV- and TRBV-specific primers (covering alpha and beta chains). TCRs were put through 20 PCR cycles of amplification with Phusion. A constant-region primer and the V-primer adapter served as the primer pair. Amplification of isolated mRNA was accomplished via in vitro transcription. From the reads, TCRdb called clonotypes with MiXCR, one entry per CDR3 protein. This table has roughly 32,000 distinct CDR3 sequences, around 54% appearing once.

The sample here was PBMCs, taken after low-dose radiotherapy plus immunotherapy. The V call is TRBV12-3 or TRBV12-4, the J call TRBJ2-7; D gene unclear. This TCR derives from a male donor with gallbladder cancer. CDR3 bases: TGTGCCAGCAGTTCCATTCTAGGGAACTCCTACGAGCAGTACTTC. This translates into CASSSILGNSYEQYF.